These T cell receptor beta chains were read from a single sample in a study of cytomegalovirus exposure and HLA in healthy donors. The data were produced by immunoSEQ multiplex PCR, yet TCRdb's version contains in-frame clones alone and is incomplete. The sample records some 45,000 clones, approximately 67% being singletons. Material: PBMCs. The origin of the receptors is a man aged 30-40 years in good health and CMV-seronegative. Each CDR3 is given with its conserved first and last residue. Fields, in order: clone size, J gene, D gene, V gene, CDR3 protein, CDR3 DNA. D genes are given only for firm matches. The size of a clone is reported for some rows only, either as once, few or many, or as a class for expanded clones.

NA | TRBJ1-5 | NA | TRBV29-1 | CSVVFGQGSTQHF | TGCAGCGTTGTCTTCGGCCAGGGTTCGACCCAGCATTTT
NA | TRBJ1-4 | NA | TRBV6-4 | CASSPTGYNEKLFF | TGTGCCAGCAGCCCGACAGGTTACAATGAAAAACTGTTTTTT
NA | TRBJ2-7 | TRBD2 | TRBV29-1 | CSVSGIAGKTKYEQYF | TGCAGCGTGTCGGGAATAGCGGGGAAGACCAAATACGAGCAGTACTTC
NA | TRBJ1-2 | NA | TRBV7-9 | CASSLIVPSNYGYTF | TGTGCCAGCAGCTTAATTGTCCCTTCTAACTATGGCTACACCTTC
NA | TRBJ1-2 | NA | TRBV5-1 | CASSLSGSGTIVYTF | TGCGCCAGCAGCTTATCAGGTTCAGGGACTATTGTCTACACCTTC
NA | TRBJ2-1 | TRBD2 | TRBV7-6 | CASSTQAGGYNEQFF | TGTGCCAGCAGCACCCAAGCGGGAGGATACAATGAGCAGTTCTTC
few | TRBJ2-7 | NA | TRBV5-6 | CASSLGLDVAEQYF | TGTGCCAGCAGCTTGGGACTAGATGTAGCCGAGCAGTACTTC
NA | TRBJ1-2 | TRBD1 | TRBV10-1 | CASSAGGPGDGYTF | TGCGCCAGCAGTGCAGGGGGGCCGGGCGATGGCTACACCTTC
NA | TRBJ2-6 | NA | TRBV5-1 | CASSLSRSGANVLTF | TGCGCCAGCAGCTTGTCCAGATCTGGGGCCAACGTCCTGACTTTC
once | TRBJ2-2 | TRBD2 | TRBV6-4 | CASSPFVAGGANTGELFF | TGTGCCAGCAGTCCATTCGTAGCGGGAGGGGCGAACACCGGGGAGCTGTTTTTT
NA | TRBJ1-2 | TRBD1 | TRBV7-9 | CASSSATLGQDNYGYTF | TGTGCCAGCAGCTCTGCGACACTGGGACAGGACAACTATGGCTACACCTTC
NA | TRBJ1-3 | NA | TRBV11-2 | CASSLRVRSGNTIYF | TGTGCCAGCAGCTTACGGGTCCGATCTGGAAACACCATATATTTT
NA | TRBJ2-7 | NA | TRBV5-1 | CASSLLRDSAYEQYF | TGCGCCAGCAGCTTGCTCAGGGATTCTGCCTACGAGCAGTACTTC
NA | TRBJ2-1 | TRBD2 | TRBV19 | CASTLGASGRYEQFF | TGTGCCAGTACCCTTGGGGCTAGCGGGAGGTATGAGCAGTTCTTC
NA | TRBJ2-5 | TRBD2 | TRBV19 | CASSSRGGWETQYF | TGTGCCAGTAGTAGTCGGGGGGGCTGGGAGACCCAGTACTTC
NA | TRBJ1-6 | TRBD1 | TRBV5-1 | CASSSTGERSPLHF | TGCGCCAGCAGCTCGACAGGGGAACGGTCACCCCTCCACTTT
few | TRBJ1-1 | NA | TRBV2 | CASSPDGGEAFF | TGTGCCAGCAGTCCGGATGGCGGGGAAGCTTTCTTT